This TCR beta chain was profiled in a study of blood T cell repertoires in COVID-19. Study-wide context: COVID-19 samples from acute and convalescent phases originated in the United States, Italy and Spain. T cells, B-cell-depleted T cells, or PBMCs supplied cDNA or gDNA.

Methods used by the authors: Amplification of reference gene primers provided the estimated nucleated cell counts. Data came from immunoSEQ multiplex PCR; TCRdb stores just in-frame clones and leaves some out. Clone size and the V and J calls come from that table; the DNA yielded D and trimming. Of about 410,000 clones detected, 75% to 90% appear once; the ten largest clones hold 1.4%. Unmatched junction bases numbered 10, after V lost 6 bases and J lost 6 bases. This CDR3 comprises 14 residues. Germline CDR1 reads SGHRS; CDR2 reads YFSETQ. Sequenced input: peripheral blood. This rearrangement joins TRBV5-1 to TRBJ1-1, with 8 bases matching TRBD1. The receptor was derived from a woman in her 30s with active or convalescent COVID-19. The CDR3 DNA is TGCGCCAGCACACGAGGACAGGGAGGGTCTGAAGCTTTCTTT. Translated: CASTRGQGGSEAFF.